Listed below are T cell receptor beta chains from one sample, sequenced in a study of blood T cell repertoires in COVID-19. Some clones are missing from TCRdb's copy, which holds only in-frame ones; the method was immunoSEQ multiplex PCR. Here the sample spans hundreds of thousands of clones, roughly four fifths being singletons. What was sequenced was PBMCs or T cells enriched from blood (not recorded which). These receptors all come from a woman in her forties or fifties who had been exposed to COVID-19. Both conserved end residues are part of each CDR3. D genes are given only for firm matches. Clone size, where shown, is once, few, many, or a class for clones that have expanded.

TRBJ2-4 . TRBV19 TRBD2 TGTGCCAGTAGTATAAGGCTAGCGGGGGCCTTAGCCAAAAACATTCAGTACTTC CASSIRLAGALAKNIQYF
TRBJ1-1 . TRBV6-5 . TGTGCCAGCAGTCTCGGACAGAACACTGAAGCTTTCTTT CASSLGQNTEAFF
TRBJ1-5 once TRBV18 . TGTGCCAGCTCACCCTACGGGGGTAGCAATCAGCCCCAGCATTTT CASSPYGGSNQPQHF
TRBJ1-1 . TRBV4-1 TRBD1 TGCGCCAGCAGCCAACAGGGGGATGGGAGCACTGAAGCTTTCTTT CASSQQGDGSTEAFF
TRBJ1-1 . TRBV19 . TGTGCCAGTAGTAGCACAGGGCTCACTGAAGCTTTCTTT CASSSTGLTEAFF
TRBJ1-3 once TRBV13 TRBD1 TGTGCCAGCAGCTACCGGACAGGGAACACCATATATTTT CASSYRTGNTIYF
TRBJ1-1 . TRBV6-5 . TGTGCCAGCACCGACCCGGGGAACACTGAAGCTTTCTTT CASTDPGNTEAFF
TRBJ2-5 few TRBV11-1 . TGTGCCAGCAGCTTAGCGGGGAGACAAGAGACCCAGTACTTC CASSLAGRQETQYF
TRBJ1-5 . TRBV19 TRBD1 TGTGCCAGTAGGGAAAGACAGGGCCTTCAGCCCCAGCATTTT CASRERQGLQPQHF
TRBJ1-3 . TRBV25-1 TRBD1 TGTGCCAGCGGAACGGGACAGGGGGGAAACACCATATATTTT CASGTGQGGNTIYF
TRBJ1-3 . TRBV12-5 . TGTGCTAGTGGTTTGCCGACAGGAGGAAACACCATATATTTT CASGLPTGGNTIYF
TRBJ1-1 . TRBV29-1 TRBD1 TGCAGCGTTGGCAACAGGGGCGCTTCTGAAGCTTTCTTT CSVGNRGASEAFF
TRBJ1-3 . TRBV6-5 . TGTGCCAGCAGTTACTCGAGGGCAGGCGGGGGAAACACCATATATTTT CASSYSRAGGGNTIYF
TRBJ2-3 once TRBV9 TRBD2 TGTGCCAGCAGCGTTCGGGGCGGGGGGACAGATACGCAGTATTTT CASSVRGGGTDTQYF
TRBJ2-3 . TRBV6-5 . TGTGCCAGCAGTATGGCGGGGCCGGGAGATACGCAGTATTTT CASSMAGPGDTQYF
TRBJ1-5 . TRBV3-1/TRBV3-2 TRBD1 TGTGCCAGCAGCCTCGGGACAGGGGGCGGCAATCAGCCCCAGCATTTT CASSLGTGGGNQPQHF
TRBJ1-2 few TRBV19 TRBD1 TGTGCCAGTAGTATTGGACAGGGAGAAGGGTATGGCTACACCTTC CASSIGQGEGYGYTF
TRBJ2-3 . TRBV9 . TGTGCCAGCAGCGTACTCGGGTCCCCCCGCACAGATACGCAGTATTTT CASSVLGSPRTDTQYF
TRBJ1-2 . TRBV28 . TGTGCCAGCAGTCCCCCTCTCCTGAACTATGGCTACACCTTC CASSPPLLNYGYTF
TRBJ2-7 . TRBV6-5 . TGTGCCAGCACACTTATTGACAGGAGCTACGAGCAGTACTTC CASTLIDRSYEQYF
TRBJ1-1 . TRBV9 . TGTGCCAGCAGCACCCAGGTGGTGAACACTGAAGCTTTCTTT CASSTQVVNTEAFF
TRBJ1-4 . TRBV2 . TGTGCCAGCAGTGAACAGGGGAACGTCGTTAATGAAAAACTGTTTTTT CASSEQGNVVNEKLFF
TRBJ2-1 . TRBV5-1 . TGCGCCAGCAGCCTTAACAATGAGCAGTTCTTC CASSLNNEQFF
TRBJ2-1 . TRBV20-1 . TGCAGTGCTAGTTCCCCCGCGGGCGGGGTCTACAATGAGCAGTTCTTC CSASSPAGGVYNEQFF
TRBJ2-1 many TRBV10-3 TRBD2 TGTGCCATCAGCAGGGCGGGGGATGATGAGCAGTTCTTC CAISRAGDDEQFF
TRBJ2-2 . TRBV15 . TGTGCCACCAGCAGACGTCGGGAGGGGGCTACGAACACCGGGGAGCTGTTTTTT CATSRRREGATNTGELFF
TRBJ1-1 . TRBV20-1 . TGCAGTGTCCGACAGAACACTGAAGCTTTCTTT CSVRQNTEAFF
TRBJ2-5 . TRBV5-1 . TGCGCCAGCAGCTTTCGGGGCTCCAGGGGAGAGACCCAGTACTTC CASSFRGSRGETQYF
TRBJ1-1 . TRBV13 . TGTGCCAGCAGCTCACAGGGGAACACTGAAGCTTTCTTT CASSSQGNTEAFF
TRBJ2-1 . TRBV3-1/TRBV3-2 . TGTGCCAGCAGCCCGGGGATTTCCTACAATGAGCAGTTCTTC CASSPGISYNEQFF
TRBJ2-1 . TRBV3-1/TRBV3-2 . TGTGCCAGCAGCCTTTCACGGACTGTGGGGTCCAATGAGCAGTTCTTC CASSLSRTVGSNEQFF
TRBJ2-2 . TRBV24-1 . TGTGCCACCAGTGATGGGGCCACCGGGGAGCTGTTTTTT CATSDGATGELFF
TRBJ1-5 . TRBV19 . TGTGCCAGTAGTATTTTGAAGGGGGAGCCCCAGCATTTT CASSILKGEPQHF
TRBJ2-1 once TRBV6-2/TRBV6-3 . TGTGCCAGCAGTCCCATTTCGGTCTACAATGAGCAGTTCTTC CASSPISVYNEQFF
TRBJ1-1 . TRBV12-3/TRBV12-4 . TGTGCCAGCAGCTTACAGGGAGGGACTGAAGCTTTCTTT CASSLQGGTEAFF
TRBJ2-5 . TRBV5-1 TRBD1 TGCGCCAGCAGCTACCCCGTGAACCGGGACAGGGGGCGCGACAGGATTGAGACCCAGTACTTC CASSYPVNRDRGRDRIETQYF
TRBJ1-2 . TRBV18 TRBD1 TGTGCCAGCTCCCTCGAAGGGGGCTTAGGGTATGGCTACACCTTC CASSLEGGLGYGYTF
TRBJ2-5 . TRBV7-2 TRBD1 TGTGCCAGCAGCTTAGGCGAGACAGGGGGCATTGAGACCCAGTACTTC CASSLGETGGIETQYF
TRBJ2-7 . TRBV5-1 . TGCGCCAGCAGTTTGATGGCAGGTCCGGCCTACGAGCAGTACTTC CASSLMAGPAYEQYF
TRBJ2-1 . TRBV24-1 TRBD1 TGTGCCACCAGTGATCAAAGGGGACAGGGTTTTTTTAATGAGCAGTTCTTC CATSDQRGQGFFNEQFF
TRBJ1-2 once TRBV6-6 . TGTGCCAGCACCCAGGGTGGTGGCTACACCTTC CASTQGGGYTF
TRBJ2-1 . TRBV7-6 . TGTGCCAGCAGCTTACCAGTGTCGACCCCAGGGAATGAGCAGTTCTTC CASSLPVSTPGNEQFF
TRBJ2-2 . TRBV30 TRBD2 TGTGCCTGGAGTGTATTAGCAGCGGGGACCGGGGAGCTGTTTTTT CAWSVLAAGTGELFF
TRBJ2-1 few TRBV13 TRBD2 TGTGCCAGCAGCTTGACTAGCCGGAGCTCCTACAATGAGCAGTTCTTC CASSLTSRSSYNEQFF
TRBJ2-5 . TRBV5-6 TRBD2 TGTGCCAGCAGCCTCCCTACGCGGGGGGGAGAGACCCAGTACTTC CASSLPTRGGETQYF
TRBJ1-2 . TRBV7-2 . TGTGCCAGCAGCTTCGCGGGGCGGGATGGCTACACCTTC CASSFAGRDGYTF
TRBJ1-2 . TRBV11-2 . TGTGCCAGCAGCACTCTGACGGGGGATGGCTACACCTTC CASSTLTGDGYTF
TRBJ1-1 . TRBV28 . TGTGCCAGCAGCCCCGCCGGGGGGCCGATATTGAACACTGAAGCTTTCTTT CASSPAGGPILNTEAFF
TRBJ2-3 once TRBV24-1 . TGTGCCGGGGGGTTCATTACGCAGTATTTT CAGGFITQYF
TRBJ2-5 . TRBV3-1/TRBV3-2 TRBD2 TGTGCCAGCAGCCCCGAGGGCCTGGCTAGCGGGGGGGAGACCCAGTACTTC CASSPEGLASGGETQYF